The rows below give T cell receptor beta chains drawn from one sample of a study of cytomegalovirus exposure and HLA in healthy donors. Libraries were prepared by immunoSEQ multiplex PCR; TCRdb keeps only in-frame clonotypes and omits some of them. The top ten clones hold roughly 12% of a sample with over 150,000 clones, 80% of them seen once. What was sequenced was PBMCs. The receptors come from a man aged 25-45 years in good health and CMV-seropositive. CDR3s include the opening cysteine and the closing phenylalanine or tryptophan. A D gene is named only where the DNA matches it firmly. Size tells how often a clone was seen (once, few, many) or the class of an expanded clone, and some rows leave it out.

>TRBJ2-7|.|.|TRBV6-1
CASSLFYSGEQYF
TGTGCCAGCAGCCTATTTTATAGCGGAGAGCAGTACTTC
>TRBJ2-3|.|.|TRBV5-5
CASSLGAGIFTDTQYF
TGTGCCAGCAGCTTGGGTGCGGGGATTTTCACAGATACGCAGTATTTT
>TRBJ1-2|.|TRBD1|TRBV4-1
CASSRRTGTGDYTF
TGCGCCAGCAGCCGAAGAACCGGGACAGGTGACTACACCTTC
>TRBJ1-4|.|.|TRBV27
CASSRKGYGEKLFF
TGTGCCAGCAGCCGGAAGGGGTACGGTGAAAAACTGTTTTTT
>TRBJ2-7|.|TRBD1|TRBV7-9
CASSPDRVLSYEQYF
TGTGCCAGCAGCCCGGACAGGGTCCTCTCCTACGAGCAGTACTTC
>TRBJ2-1|.|.|TRBV11-3
CASSSSTRESEQFF
TGTGCCAGCAGCTCAAGTACGAGGGAGAGTGAGCAGTTCTTC
>TRBJ2-1|.|TRBD1|TRBV6-5
CASTPQGASYNEQFF
TGTGCCAGCACCCCACAGGGGGCATCTTACAATGAGCAGTTCTTC
>TRBJ1-1|.|TRBD1|TRBV6-5
CASSYSRGRLNTEAFF
TGTGCCAGCAGTTACTCCAGGGGGCGCCTGAACACTGAAGCTTTCTTT
>TRBJ2-5|.|.|TRBV6-1
CASSFNPQETQYF
TGTGCCAGCAGTTTTAATCCCCAAGAGACCCAGTACTTC
>TRBJ2-7|.|.|TRBV6-6
CASSPGVGEQYF
TGTGCCAGCAGTCCAGGGGTGGGTGAGCAGTACTTC
>TRBJ2-2|.|TRBD2|TRBV11-2
CASQLTPKWAGVPTGELFF
TGTGCCAGCCAACTTACCCCCAAATGGGCGGGAGTTCCCACCGGGGAGCTGTTTTTT
>TRBJ2-1|.|TRBD2|TRBV19
CASSTRTLTSGRANEQFF
TGTGCCAGTAGTACTCGAACTCTGACTAGCGGGAGGGCCAATGAGCAGTTCTTC
>TRBJ2-2|.|.|TRBV5-1
CASSMVNGNTGELFF
TGCGCCAGCAGCATGGTTAACGGTAACACCGGGGAGCTGTTTTTT
>TRBJ2-5|.|.|TRBV6-1
CASSEIDKQQETQYF
TGTGCCAGCAGTGAAATTGACAAGCAGCAAGAGACCCAGTACTTC
>TRBJ1-1|.|.|TRBV5-4
CASSLDISEAFF
TGTGCCAGCAGCTTGGACATCAGTGAAGCTTTCTTT
>TRBJ2-3|.|TRBD2|TRBV5-6
CASSSGTSGVTDTQYF
TGTGCCAGCAGCTCCGGGACTAGCGGGGTCACAGATACGCAGTATTTT
>TRBJ2-1|.|TRBD2|TRBV5-6
CASSSGRVVEQFF
TGTGCCAGCAGTAGCGGGAGAGTGGTTGAGCAGTTCTTC
>TRBJ2-1|.|.|TRBV5-1
CASSLGHPVSNEQFF
TGCGCCAGCAGCTTGGGGCACCCTGTCTCCAATGAGCAGTTCTTC
>TRBJ1-4|.|TRBD1|TRBV6-5
CASRSPGQTNEKLFF
TGTGCCAGCAGATCCCCGGGACAGACAAATGAAAAACTGTTTTTT
>TRBJ2-3|.|TRBD2|TRBV9
CASSPRTSGRADTQYF
TGTGCCAGCAGCCCCCGTACTAGCGGGAGGGCGGATACGCAGTATTTT
>TRBJ2-3|.|TRBD2|TRBV11-2
CASSPAGAADTQYF
TGTGCCAGCAGCCCAGCGGGAGCAGCAGATACGCAGTATTTT
>TRBJ2-4|.|TRBD1|TRBV29-1
CSVPDRVQKNIQYF
TGCAGCGTTCCCGACAGGGTACAGAAAAACATTCAGTACTTC
>TRBJ1-2|once|.|TRBV2
CASSAGRGSGYTF
TGTGCCAGCAGTGCAGGCAGGGGAAGTGGCTACACCTTC
>TRBJ2-7|.|TRBD1|TRBV11-2
CASTSPRGQDPTSIYF
TGTGCCAGCACCTCCCCCCGGGGACAGGATCCTACGAGCATATACTTC
>TRBJ2-1|.|TRBD2|TRBV11-2
CASSGASGKNEQFF
TGTGCCAGCAGTGGGGCTAGCGGGAAAAATGAGCAGTTCTTC
>TRBJ1-3|.|.|TRBV28
CATLRGSSGNTIYF
TGTGCCACGTTACGGGGGAGCTCTGGAAACACCATATATTTT
>TRBJ1-1|.|TRBD1|TRBV6-5
CASSYSQGVSTEAFF
TGTGCCAGCAGTTACTCTCAGGGGGTAAGCACTGAAGCTTTCTTT
>TRBJ1-3|once|.|TRBV9
CASSVDSDSGNTIYF
TGTGCCAGCAGCGTTGACAGCGACTCTGGAAACACCATATATTTT
>TRBJ2-7|.|TRBD2|TRBV2
CASSVAGLAYF
TGTGCCAGCAGTGTAGCGGGACTAGCGTACTTC
>TRBJ1-5|.|.|TRBV5-6
CASSSALAGGQPQHF
TGTGCCAGCAGCTCGGCGTTGGCCGGCGGCCAGCCCCAGCATTTT
>TRBJ2-7|.|TRBD2|TRBV2
CASSSPGLAVTYEQYF
TGTGCCAGCAGTTCACCGGGACTAGCGGTAACCTACGAGCAGTACTTC
>TRBJ2-7|few|TRBD1|TRBV6-5
CASSTNTGGEQYF
TGTGCCAGCAGTACAAACACAGGGGGCGAGCAGTACTTC
>TRBJ1-6|.|.|TRBV9
CASGVYNSPLHF
TGTGCCAGCGGAGTATATAATTCACCCCTCCACTTT
>TRBJ1-5|.|.|TRBV6-5
CASRKGTYSNQPQHF
TGTGCCAGCAGAAAGGGGACATATAGCAATCAGCCCCAGCATTTT
>TRBJ2-1|once|.|TRBV7-2
CASSLVSSNEQFF
TGTGCCAGCAGCTTAGTTAGTTCCAATGAGCAGTTCTTC
>TRBJ2-3|.|.|TRBV9
CASTKQGGSTDTQYF
TGTGCCAGCACCAAACAGGGCGGGAGCACAGATACGCAGTATTTT
>TRBJ2-7|.|TRBD2|TRBV7-6
CASSQGASGVSSSYEQYF
TGTGCCAGCAGCCAAGGGGCTAGCGGGGTCTCAAGCTCCTACGAGCAGTACTTC
>TRBJ2-5|.|.|TRBV5-1
CASSLWQGGSETQYF
TGCGCCAGCAGCTTGTGGCAGGGTGGGTCAGAGACCCAGTACTTC
>TRBJ2-1|.|TRBD1|TRBV27
CASSRPGQGKRGDEQFF
TGTGCCAGCAGTCGGCCGGGACAGGGCAAACGTGGGGATGAGCAGTTCTTC
>TRBJ2-5|.|TRBD1|TRBV4-1
CASSQGIGGRETQYF
TGCGCCAGCAGCCAAGGCATAGGGGGCAGGGAGACCCAGTACTTC
>TRBJ2-1|.|TRBD2|TRBV6-5
CATLSGIPYNEQFF
TGTGCCACCTTGAGCGGGATACCTTACAATGAGCAGTTCTTC
>TRBJ2-7|.|TRBD2|TRBV7-8
CASSLGAGVGGGEQYF
TGTGCCAGCAGCTTAGGGGCGGGAGTGGGAGGCGGAGAGCAGTACTTC
>TRBJ1-3|.|TRBD1|TRBV27
CASSPGTGGNTIYF
TGTGCCAGCAGTCCCGGGACAGGCGGAAACACCATATATTTT
>TRBJ2-5|.|.|TRBV7-2
CASSSQPQETQYF
TGTGCCAGCAGTTCACAGCCCCAAGAGACCCAGTACTTC
>TRBJ1-4|.|.|TRBV7-2
CASSSRPSRSEKLFF
TGTGCCAGCAGCTCGAGACCGTCAAGGAGTGAAAAACTGTTTTTT
>TRBJ1-2|.|.|TRBV28
CASSQGGTFFGYGYTF
TGTGCCAGCAGCCAGGGCGGTACTTTTTTTGGATATGGCTACACCTTC
>TRBJ1-4|.|.|TRBV13
CASSLTRGVEKLFF
TGTGCCAGCAGTCTCACCCGGGGTGTAGAAAAACTGTTTTTT